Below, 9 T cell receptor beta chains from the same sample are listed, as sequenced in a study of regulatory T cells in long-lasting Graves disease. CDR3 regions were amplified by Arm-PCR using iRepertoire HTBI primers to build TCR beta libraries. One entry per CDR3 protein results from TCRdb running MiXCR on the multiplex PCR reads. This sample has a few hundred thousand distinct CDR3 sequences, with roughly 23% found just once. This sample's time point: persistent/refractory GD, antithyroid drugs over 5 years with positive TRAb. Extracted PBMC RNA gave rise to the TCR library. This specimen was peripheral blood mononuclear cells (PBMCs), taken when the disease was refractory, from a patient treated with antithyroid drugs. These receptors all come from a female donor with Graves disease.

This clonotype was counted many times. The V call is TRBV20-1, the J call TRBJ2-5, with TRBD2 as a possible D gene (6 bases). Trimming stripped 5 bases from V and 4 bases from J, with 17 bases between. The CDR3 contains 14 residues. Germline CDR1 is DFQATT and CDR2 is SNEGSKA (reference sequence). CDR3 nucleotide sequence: TGCAGTGCTCAGGGAGGAACGTCAGGAGAGACCCAGTACTTC. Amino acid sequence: CSAQGGTSGETQYF.

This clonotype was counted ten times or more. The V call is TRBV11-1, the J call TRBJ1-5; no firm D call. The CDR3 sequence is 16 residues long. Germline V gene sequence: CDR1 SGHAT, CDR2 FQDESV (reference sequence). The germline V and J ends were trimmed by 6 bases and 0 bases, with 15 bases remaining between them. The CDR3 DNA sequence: TGTGCCAGCAGAAAAAACGGGAACGGTAGCAATCAGCCCCAGCATTTT. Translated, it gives CASRKNGNGSNQPQHF.

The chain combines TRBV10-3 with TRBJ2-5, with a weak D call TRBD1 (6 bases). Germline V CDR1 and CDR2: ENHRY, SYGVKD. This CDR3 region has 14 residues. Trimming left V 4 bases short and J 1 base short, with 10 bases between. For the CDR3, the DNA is TGTGCCATCAGTGGGACAGCCATCCAAGAGACCCAGTACTTC. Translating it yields CAISGTAIQETQYF.

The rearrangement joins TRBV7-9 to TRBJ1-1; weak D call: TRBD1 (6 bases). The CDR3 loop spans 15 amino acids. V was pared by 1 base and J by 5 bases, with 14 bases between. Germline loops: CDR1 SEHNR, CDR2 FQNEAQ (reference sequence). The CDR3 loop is CASSLDLGGQTEAFF. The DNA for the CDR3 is TGTGCCAGCAGCTTAGATTTGGGGGGGCAAACTGAAGCTTTCTTT. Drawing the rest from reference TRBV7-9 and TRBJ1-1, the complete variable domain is DTGVSQNPRHKITKRGQNVTFRCDPISEHNRLYWYRQTLGQGPEFLTYFQNEAQLEKSRLLSDRFSAERPKGSFSTLEIQRTEQGDSAMYLCASSLDLGGQTEAFFGQGTRLTVV.

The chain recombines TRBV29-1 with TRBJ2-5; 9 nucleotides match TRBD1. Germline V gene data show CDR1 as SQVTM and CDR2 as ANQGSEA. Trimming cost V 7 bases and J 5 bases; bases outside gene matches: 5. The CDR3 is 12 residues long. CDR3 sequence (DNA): TGCAGCGCCCGAGGGACAGGGGAGACCCAGTACTTC. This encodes CSARGTGETQYF. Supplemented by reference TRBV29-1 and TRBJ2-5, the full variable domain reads SAVISQKPSRDICQRGTSLTIQCQVDSQVTMMFWYRQQPGQSLTLIATANQGSEATYESGFVIDKFPISRPNLTFSTLTVSNMSPEDSSIYLCSARGTGETQYFGPGTRLLVL.

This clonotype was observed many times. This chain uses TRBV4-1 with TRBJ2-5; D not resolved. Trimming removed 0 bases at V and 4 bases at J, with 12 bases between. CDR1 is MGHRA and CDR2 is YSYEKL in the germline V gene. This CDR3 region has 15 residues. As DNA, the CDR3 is TGCGCCAGCAGCCAAGATAGCATTAAGTCAGAGACCCAGTACTTC. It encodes CASSQDSIKSETQYF.

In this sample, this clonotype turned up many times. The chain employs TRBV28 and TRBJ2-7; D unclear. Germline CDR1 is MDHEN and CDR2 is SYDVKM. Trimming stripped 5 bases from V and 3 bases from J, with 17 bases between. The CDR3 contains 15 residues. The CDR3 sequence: CASSPLSDRNYEQYF. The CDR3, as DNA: TGTGCCAGCAGTCCCCTCTCCGACCGAAACTACGAGCAGTACTTC.

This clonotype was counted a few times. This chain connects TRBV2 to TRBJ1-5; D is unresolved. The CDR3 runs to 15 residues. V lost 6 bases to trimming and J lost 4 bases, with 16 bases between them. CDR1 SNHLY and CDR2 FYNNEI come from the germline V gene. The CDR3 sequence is CASSPEGRTNQPQHF. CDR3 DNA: TGTGCCAGCAGCCCTGAGGGCAGAACAAATCAGCCCCAGCATTTT.

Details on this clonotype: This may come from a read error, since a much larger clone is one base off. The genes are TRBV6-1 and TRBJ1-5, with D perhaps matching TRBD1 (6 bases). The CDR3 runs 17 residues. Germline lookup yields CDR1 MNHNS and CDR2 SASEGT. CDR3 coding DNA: TGTGCCAGCAGTGAAGCCCGGGACAAATATAGCAATCAGCTCCAGCATTTT. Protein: CASSEARDKYSNQLQHF.